A single sample gave rise to the 15 T cell receptor beta chains below, sequenced in a study of control samples from healthy donors and cancer patients. Assay used: immunoSEQ multiplex PCR; TCRdb lists only in-frame clones, some missing. Of about 170,000 clones in the sample, about nine tenths were seen once. The sample consisted of blood. The receptors come from a woman aged 25 to 45 in good health.

The chain is built from TRBV5-1 and TRBJ1-1, with TRBD1 matching over 9 bases. Germline V gene data show CDR1 as SGHRS and CDR2 as YFSETQ. This CDR3 spans 16 amino acids. V was clipped by 3 bases and J by 1 base; unmatched bases: 7. The CDR3: CASSSRTGAPNTEAFF. The CDR3 DNA reads as TGCGCCAGCAGCTCCAGGACAGGGGCCCCGAACACTGAAGCTTTCTTT.

The genes are TRBV4-1 and TRBJ2-1; 12 nucleotides align to TRBD2. J was trimmed by 6 bases and V by 2 bases; bases with no gene match: 2. Germline assignment: CDR1 MGHRA and CDR2 YSYEKL. The CDR3 sequence is 15 residues long. The CDR3 protein is CASSQLAGGLNEQFF. The CDR3 DNA sequence: TGCGCCAGCAGCCAACTAGCGGGGGGGCTCAATGAGCAGTTCTTC.

The chain combines TRBV27 with TRBJ1-1; D perhaps matches TRBD1 (5 bases). Germline V CDR1 and CDR2: MNHEY, SMNVEV (reference sequence). The CDR3 runs 14 residues. V was cut by 5 bases and J by 0 bases, with 10 bases left in between. The CDR3 sequence is CASSRGRVNTEAFF. The CDR3 coding sequence is TGTGCCAGCAGTAGGGGACGGGTGAACACTGAAGCTTTCTTT.

This chain connects TRBV4-2 to TRBJ2-5, with 7 bases matching TRBD1. CDR1 is LGHNA and CDR2 is YNFKEQ in the germline V gene. The CDR3 is 15 residues long. Unmatched junction bases numbered 10, after V lost 4 bases and J lost 5 bases. The CDR3 DNA reads as TGTGCCAGCAGCCGAATGACAGGGACGGAGGAGACCCAGTACTTC. Protein product: CASSRMTGTEETQYF.

J is TRBJ2-7 and V is TRBV5-1; D might be TRBD1 (5 bases). Trimming removed 2 bases at V and 4 bases at J, with 10 bases between. The germline gives CDR1 SGHRS, CDR2 YFSETQ. This CDR3 is 13 amino acids long. CDR3 loop: CASSLQVGYEQYF. CDR3 nucleotides: TGCGCCAGCAGCTTACAGGTAGGGTACGAGCAGTACTTC. Full variable domain (outside the CDR3, taken from reference TRBV5-1 and TRBJ2-7): KAGVTQTPRYLIKTRGQQVTLSCSPISGHRSVSWYQQTPGQGLQFLFEYFSETQRNKGNFPGRFSGRQFSNSRSEMNVSTLELGDSALYLCASSLQVGYEQYFGPGTRLTVT.

The rearrangement joins TRBV11-2 to TRBJ1-5; 10 bases map to TRBD1. There are 13 residues in the CDR3. Germline V CDR1 and CDR2: SGHAT, FQNNGV. Unmatched junction bases numbered 1, after V lost 5 bases and J lost 6 bases. CDR3 DNA sequence: TGTGCCAGCAGCGGGACAGGGGTTCAGCCCCAGCATTTT. Translated: CASSGTGVQPQHF.

The chain couples TRBV18 to TRBJ1-6; no clear D. Germline lookup yields CDR1 KGHSH and CDR2 LQKENI. This CDR3 is 16 amino acids long. V was trimmed by 4 bases and J by 0 bases, leaving 10 bases between them. The CDR3, as DNA: TGTGCCAGCTCACGGACCGAGAGCTCCTATAATTCACCCCTCCACTTT. Residues: CASSRTESSYNSPLHF.

This clone was counted once. This chain uses TRBV30 with TRBJ2-1, with TRBD2 as a possible D gene (7 bases). The CDR3 length is 14 residues. Germline V gives CDR1 GTSNPN, CDR2 SVGIG (reference sequence). V lost 3 bases to trimming and J lost 4 bases, with 13 bases between them. The CDR3 spells CAWRRGRGYNEQFF. The CDR3 DNA follows: TGTGCCTGGAGGAGAGGGAGGGGGTACAATGAGCAGTTCTTC.

This chain links TRBV7-2 with TRBJ2-7, with TRBD2 as a possible D gene (5 bases). This CDR3 is built from 14 residues. Germline V gene sequence: CDR1 SGHTA, CDR2 FQGNSA. V lost 10 bases and J 5 bases, leaving 21 bases between the germline ends. CDR3 nucleotides: TGTGCCACCAGAGTGAGGGCGGCCGGCCACGAGCAGTACTTC. Translated, it gives CATRVRAAGHEQYF. The entire variable domain, with the rest obtained from reference TRBV7-2 and TRBJ2-7, is as follows: GAGVSQSPSNKVTEKGKDVELRCDPISGHTALYWYRQSLGQGLEFLIYFQGNSAPDKSGLPSDRFSAERTGGSVSTLTIQRTQQEDSAVYLCATRVRAAGHEQYFGPGTRLTVT.

This chain links TRBV3-1 (or the pseudogene TRBV3-2) with TRBJ1-6, with a tentative D call TRBD1 (6 bases). The CDR3 is made up of 14 amino acids. CDR1 is LGHDT and CDR2 is YNNKEL in the germline V gene (reference sequence). V was shortened by 1 base and J by 7 bases, with 8 bases between the two germline ends. CDR3 coding DNA: TGTGCCAGCAGCCAAGGACAGGTGAATTCACCCCTCCACTTT. Translation: CASSQGQVNSPLHF.

This chain uses TRBV7-3 with TRBJ2-7; 9 nucleotides match TRBD1. Germline V gene data show CDR1 as SGHTA and CDR2 as FQGTGA. V lost 3 bases, J lost 3 bases, and 3 bases stayed unmatched. The CDR3 consists of 14 residues. CDR3 protein: CASSFTGGGYEQYF. In DNA form, the CDR3 reads TGTGCCAGCAGCTTTACAGGGGGCGGCTACGAGCAGTACTTC.

The chain recombines TRBV4-2 with TRBJ1-5; D is unresolved. Germline assignment: CDR1 LGHNA and CDR2 YNFKEQ. Trimming stripped 0 bases from V and 5 bases from J, with 5 bases between. This CDR3 comprises 13 residues. CDR3 protein: CASSQDWDQPQHF. In DNA form, the CDR3 reads TGTGCCAGCAGCCAAGATTGGGATCAGCCCCAGCATTTT.

The chain combines TRBV11-2 with TRBJ2-3; 10 bases match TRBD2. Per germline, CDR1 SGHAT and CDR2 FQNNGV. The trim removed 1 base at V and 1 base at J, leaving 5 bases unmatched. The CDR3 sequence is 17 residues long. CDR3 bases: TGTGCCAGCAGCTTAGTATGGCTAGCGGGGGGCACAGATACGCAGTATTTT. This translates into CASSLVWLAGGTDTQYF.

The V gene is TRBV12-3 or TRBV12-4, the J gene TRBJ1-2; D gene ambiguous. The CDR3 contains 12 residues. The V gene lost 3 bases and the J gene lost 2 bases, with 4 bases spanning the gap. Written as DNA, the CDR3 is TGTGCCAGCAGTTTCACAAACTATGGCTACACCTTC. It is translated as CASSFTNYGYTF.

V is TRBV6-5 and J is TRBJ2-2; weak D call: TRBD1 (6 bases). The length of the CDR3 is 15 residues. Germline V lookup: CDR1 MNHEY, CDR2 SVGAGI. V lost 6 bases, J lost 1 base, and 12 bases lay in between. The CDR3: CASRWGLGNTGELFF. The CDR3 DNA reads as TGTGCCAGCAGGTGGGGGCTAGGGAACACCGGGGAGCTGTTTTTT.